The 11 T cell receptor beta chains below were found in one sample sequenced in a study of blood T cells in healthy people across ages. Primers used in a second PCR of roughly 6 to 11 cycles were a sample-barcoded 5' primer and a J-beta primer mix. Using its own MiXCR run on the 5' RACE reads, TCRdb lists one record per CDR3 protein. The data show about a million distinct CDR3 sequences, 48% seen once. Specimen: blood. The receptors were sampled from a man aged 25-45 years in good health.

This clonotype was recorded only once. The chain has TRBV24-1 and TRBJ2-3; TRBD2 agrees at 13 bases. Trimming at V came to 4 bases and at J to 5 bases, leaving 8 bases not matched to a gene. Germline CDR1 KGHDR, CDR2 SFDVKD. The CDR3 is 17 amino acids. CDR3 nucleotide sequence: TGTGCCACCAGTGACCCGGGACTAGCGGGGAGGAGAGATACGCAGTATTTT. As protein: CATSDPGLAGRRDTQYF.

This chain uses TRBV5-1 with TRBJ1-2; unclear D gene. The CDR3 contains 14 residues. The germline CDR1 and CDR2 sequences are SGHRS and YFSETQ. Trimming stripped 3 bases from V and 6 bases from J, with 15 bases between. The CDR3 sequence: CASSSPRGVDGYTF. In DNA, the CDR3 is TGCGCCAGCAGCTCCCCGCGCGGGGTCGATGGCTACACCTTC. The full variable domain, with the rest looked up from reference TRBV5-1 and TRBJ1-2, is KAGVTQTPRYLIKTRGQQVTLSCSPISGHRSVSWYQQTPGQGLQFLFEYFSETQRNKGNFPGRFSGRQFSNSRSEMNVSTLELGDSALYLCASSSPRGVDGYTFGSGTRLTVV.

A few counts support this clonotype. This chain links TRBV29-1 with TRBJ2-5; no reliable D call. The tail of the sequence fits TRBJ2-7 better, so the J call may be wrong. The CDR3 has 14 amino acids. Germline CDR1 reads SQVTM; CDR2 reads ANQGSEA. In nucleotides, the CDR3 is TGCAGCGTTGGCGAGTGCCCCGGGTGGTGCGAGCAGTACTTC. Translating it yields CSVGECPGWCEQYF.

This clonotype has at least ten counts. The rearrangement uses TRBV12-3 or TRBV12-4 and TRBJ2-3, with D possibly matching TRBD2 (5 bases). The ends were cut back, 1 base at V and 6 bases at J, with 14 bases in the middle. This CDR3 region has 15 residues. CDR3 nucleotide sequence: TGTGCCAGCAGTTTAGTACGGGATATTCTGGATACGCAGTATTTT. Translated, it gives CASSLVRDILDTQYF.

The table lists this clonotype with a few counts. The rearrangement links TRBV29-1 to TRBJ2-6; D gene uncertain. The CDR3 is made up of 14 amino acids. Germline lookup yields CDR1 SQVTM and CDR2 ANQGSEA. Deletions cut 6 bases from V and 1 base from J, with 10 bases between. CDR3 amino acids: CSVGFGSGANVLTF. The CDR3 bases are TGCAGCGTAGGGTTTGGGTCTGGGGCCAACGTCCTGACTTTC.

This rearrangement joins TRBV29-1 to TRBJ2-3; D not certain. The CDR3 has 15 residues. The V gene lost 1 base and the J gene lost 2 bases, with 13 bases spanning the gap. Germline CDR1 SQVTM, CDR2 ANQGSEA. This CDR3 reads CSVEASNSFTDTQYF. CDR3 nucleotide sequence: TGCAGCGTTGAAGCTAGTAATAGTTTCACAGATACGCAGTATTTT.

This sequence joins TRBV6-2 or TRBV6-3 and TRBJ1-5, with 7 bases fitting TRBD1. The CDR3 contains 16 residues. V lost 6 bases to trimming and J lost 6 bases; unmatched junction nucleotides: 14. Germline CDR1 and CDR2: MNHEY and SVGEGT. CDR3 amino acids: CASRRNRGELGQPQHF. CDR3 in DNA: TGTGCCAGCAGAAGAAACAGGGGTGAATTGGGTCAGCCCCAGCATTTT.

V and J are TRBV19 and TRBJ2-7; D gene uncertain. The germline gives CDR1 LNHDA, CDR2 SQIVND (reference sequence). The CDR3 sequence is 12 residues long. V was trimmed by 4 bases and J by 4 bases, leaving 8 bases between them. CDR3 amino acids: CASSSTPYEQYF. The CDR3, as DNA: TGTGCCAGTAGTAGTACTCCATACGAGCAGTACTTC.

CDR3 sequence (DNA): TGCAGTGCTGAGCGGGGGTACCAAGAGACCCAGTACTTC. This sequence encodes CSAERGYQETQYF. This rearrangement joins TRBV20-1 to TRBJ2-5, with 8 bases lining up with TRBD2. This CDR3 comprises 13 residues. From germline, CDR1 is DFQATT and CDR2 SNEGSKA (reference sequence). Trimming took 5 bases from V and 0 from J; bases not matched to a gene: 2.

In this sample, this clonotype turned up once. This chain connects TRBV12-3 or TRBV12-4 to TRBJ2-5, with D maybe TRBD2 (5 bases). This CDR3 region has 14 residues. V shed 5 bases and J shed 11 bases, with 21 bases lying between them. CDR3 amino acids: CASSVTSPYNEQYF. CDR3 DNA sequence: TGTGCCAGCAGTGTAACTAGTCCCTACAATGAGCAGTACTTC.

This clonotype was detected ten times or more. This chain links TRBV9 with TRBJ2-3; D is possibly TRBD2 (7 bases). V was pared by 4 bases and J by 4 bases, with 16 bases between. The germline gives CDR1 SGDLS, CDR2 YYNGEE. CDR3 size: 15 residues. The CDR3 sequence is CASSPQPGGSDTQYF. DNA for the CDR3: TGTGCCAGCAGCCCCCAGCCGGGGGGCTCAGATACGCAGTATTTT.